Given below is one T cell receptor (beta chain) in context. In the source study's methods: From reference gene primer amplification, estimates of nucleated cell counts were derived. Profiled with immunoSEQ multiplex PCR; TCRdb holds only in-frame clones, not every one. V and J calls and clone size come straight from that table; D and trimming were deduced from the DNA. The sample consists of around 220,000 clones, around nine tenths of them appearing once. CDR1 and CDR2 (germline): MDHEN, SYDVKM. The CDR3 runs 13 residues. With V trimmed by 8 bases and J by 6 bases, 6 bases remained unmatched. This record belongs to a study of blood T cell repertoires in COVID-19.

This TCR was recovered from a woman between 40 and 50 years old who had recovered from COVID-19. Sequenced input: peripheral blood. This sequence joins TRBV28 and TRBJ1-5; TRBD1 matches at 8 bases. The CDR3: CASPDRVGQPQHF. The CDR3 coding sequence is TGTGCCAGCCCGGACAGGGTAGGTCAGCCCCAGCATTTT.